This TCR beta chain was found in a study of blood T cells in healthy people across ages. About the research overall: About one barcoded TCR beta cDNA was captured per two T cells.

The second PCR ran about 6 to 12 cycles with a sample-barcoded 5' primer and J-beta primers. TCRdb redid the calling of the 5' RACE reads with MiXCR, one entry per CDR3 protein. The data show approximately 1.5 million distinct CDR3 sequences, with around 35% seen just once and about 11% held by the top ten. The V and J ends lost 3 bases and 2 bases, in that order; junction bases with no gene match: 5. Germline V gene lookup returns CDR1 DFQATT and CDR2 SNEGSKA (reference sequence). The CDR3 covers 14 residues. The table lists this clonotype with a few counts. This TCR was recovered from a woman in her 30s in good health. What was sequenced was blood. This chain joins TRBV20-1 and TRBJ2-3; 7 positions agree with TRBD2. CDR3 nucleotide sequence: TGCAGTGCTAGTGGCAGCGGGGCCACAGATACGCAGTATTTT. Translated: CSASGSGATDTQYF.